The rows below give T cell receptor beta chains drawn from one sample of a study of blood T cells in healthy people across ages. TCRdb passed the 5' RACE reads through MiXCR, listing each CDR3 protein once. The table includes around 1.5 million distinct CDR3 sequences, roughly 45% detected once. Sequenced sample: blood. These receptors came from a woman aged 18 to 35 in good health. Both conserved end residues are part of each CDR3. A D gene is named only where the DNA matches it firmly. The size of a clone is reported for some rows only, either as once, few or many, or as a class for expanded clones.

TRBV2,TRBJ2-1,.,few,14,CASSERQGYNEQFF,TGTGCCAGCAGTGAGAGGCAGGGGTACAATGAGCAGTTCTTC
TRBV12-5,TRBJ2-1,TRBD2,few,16,CASGLTGLAGRNEQFF,TGTGCTAGTGGTCTGACGGGACTAGCGGGCCGTAATGAGCAGTTCTTC
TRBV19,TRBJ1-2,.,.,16,CASSIGETVPAGGYTF,TGTGCCAGTAGTATAGGCGAGACAGTGCCAGCGGGTGGCTACACCTTC
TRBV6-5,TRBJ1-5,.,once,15,CASSTAVGTNQPQHF,TGTGCCAGCAGCACAGCGGTAGGGACTAATCAGCCCCAGCATTTT
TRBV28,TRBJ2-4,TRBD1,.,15,CASKSGGTGRDIQYF,TGTGCCAGCAAATCCGGTGGGACAGGGAGAGACATTCAGTACTTC
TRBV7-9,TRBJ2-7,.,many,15,CASVPPLAPSYEQYF,TGTGCCAGCGTACCCCCGCTGGCGCCCTCCTACGAGCAGTACTTC
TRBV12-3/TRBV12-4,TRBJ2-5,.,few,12,CASRLTRETQYF,TGTGCCAGCAGGCTAACTAGGGAGACCCAGTACTTC
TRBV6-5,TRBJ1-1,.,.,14,CASSKPGGGTEAFF,TGTGCCAGCAGTAAGCCCGGGGGTGGAACTGAAGCTTTCTTT
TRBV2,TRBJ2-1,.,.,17,CASSEVSSASSYNEQFF,TGTGCCAGCAGTGAAGTCAGTTCCGCGAGCTCCTACAATGAGCAGTTCTTC
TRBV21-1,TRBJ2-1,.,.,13,CASSAREYNEQFF,TGTGCCAGCAGCGCCAGGGAGTACAATGAGCAGTTCTTC
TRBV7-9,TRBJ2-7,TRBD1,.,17,CASSQPSGTGVSYEQYF,TGTGCCAGCAGCCAACCCTCGGGAACAGGGGTCTCCTACGAGCAGTACTTC
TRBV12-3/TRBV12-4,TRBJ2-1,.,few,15,CASSRSRDNYNEQFF,TGTGCCAGCAGCCGGTCCCGGGACAATTACAATGAGCAGTTCTTC
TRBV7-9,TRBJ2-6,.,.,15,CASSFSTNGANVLTF,TGTGCCAGCAGCTTTTCAACAAACGGGGCCAACGTCCTGACTTTC
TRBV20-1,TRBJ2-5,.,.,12,CSAGVYQETQYF,TGCAGTGCTGGGGTCTACCAAGAGACCCAGTACTTC
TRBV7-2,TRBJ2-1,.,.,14,CASSLEDTANEQFF,TGTGCCAGCAGCTTAGAGGACACGGCCAATGAGCAGTTCTTC
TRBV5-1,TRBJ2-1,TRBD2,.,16,CASSFLLAGAPAEQFF,TGCGCCAGCAGCTTCCTACTAGCGGGGGCCCCCGCTGAGCAGTTCTTC
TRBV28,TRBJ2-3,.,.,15,CASKRAGQITDTQYF,TGTGCCAGCAAGAGAGCGGGACAGATCACAGATACGCAGTATTTT
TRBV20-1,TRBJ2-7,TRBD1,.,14,CSAHDRVPDYEQYF,TGCAGTGCCCACGACAGGGTGCCCGACTACGAGCAGTACTTC
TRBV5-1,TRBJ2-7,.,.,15,CASSLASAGTYEQYF,TGCGCCAGCAGCTTGGCCTCAGCAGGGACCTACGAGCAGTACTTC
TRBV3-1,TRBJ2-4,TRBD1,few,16,CASSQQGSLAKNIQYF,TGTGCCAGCAGTCAACAGGGGTCCTTAGCCAAAAACATTCAGTACTTC
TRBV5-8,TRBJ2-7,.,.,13,CASSLFLSYEQYF,TGTGCCAGCAGCTTGTTCCTCTCCTACGAGCAGTACTTC
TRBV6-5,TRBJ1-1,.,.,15,CASTPNPQALTEAFF,TGTGCCAGCACCCCTAACCCTCAGGCCCTCACTGAAGCTTTCTTT
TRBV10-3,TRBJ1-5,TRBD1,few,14,CAISTGAPGQPQHF,TGTGCCATCAGTACAGGGGCCCCGGGGCAGCCCCAGCATTTT
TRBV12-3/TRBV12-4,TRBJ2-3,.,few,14,CATTGPEDTDTQYF,TGTGCCACCACTGGCCCCGAGGACACAGATACGCAGTATTTT
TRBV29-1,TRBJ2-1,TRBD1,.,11,CSGPRGNEQFF,TGCAGCGGCCCCAGGGGGAATGAGCAGTTCTTC
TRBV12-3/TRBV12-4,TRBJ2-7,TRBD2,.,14,CASSIAGGTYEQYF,TGTGCCAGCAGTATAGCGGGAGGCACTTACGAGCAGTACTTC
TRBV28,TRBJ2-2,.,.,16,CASSRPGGQDTGELFF,TGTGCCAGCAGCAGACCCGGGGGGCAGGACACCGGGGAGCTGTTTTTT
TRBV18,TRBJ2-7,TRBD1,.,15,CASSSPGQGVYEQYF,TGTGCCAGCTCAAGTCCGGGACAGGGGGTCTACGAGCAGTACTTC
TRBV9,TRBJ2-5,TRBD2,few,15,CASSVEPGGVETQYF,TGTGCCAGCAGCGTAGAACCGGGGGGAGTGGAGACCCAGTACTTC
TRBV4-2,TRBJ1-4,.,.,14,CASSQGFSLRRLFF,TGTGCCAGCAGCCAAGGTTTTAGCCTCAGGAGACTGTTTTTT
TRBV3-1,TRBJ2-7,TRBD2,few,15,CASSQGLAEKYEQYF,TGTGCCAGCAGCCAGGGACTAGCGGAGAAATACGAGCAGTACTTC
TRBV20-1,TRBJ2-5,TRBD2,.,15,CSAPLTSGIFETQYF,TGCAGTGCTCCCCTAACTAGCGGGATTTTCGAGACCCAGTACTTC
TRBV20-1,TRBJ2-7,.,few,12,CSAEGRAYEQYF,TGCAGTGCCGAAGGCCGGGCCTACGAGCAGTACTTC
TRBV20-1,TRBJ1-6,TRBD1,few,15,CSARGTGTDNSPLHF,TGCAGTGCTAGAGGGACAGGGACCGATAATTCACCCCTCCACTTT
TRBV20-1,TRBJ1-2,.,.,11,CSAPRIYGYTF,TGCAGTGCTCCCCGTATATATGGCTACACCTTC
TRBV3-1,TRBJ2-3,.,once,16,CASSQDTGAYTDTQYF,TGTGCCAGCAGCCAAGATACCGGGGCCTACACAGATACGCAGTATTTT
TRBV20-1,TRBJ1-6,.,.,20,CSARETTAGNLGFYNSPLHF,TGCAGTGCTAGAGAAACGACGGCGGGAAATCTCGGTTTCTATAATTCACCCCTCCACTTT
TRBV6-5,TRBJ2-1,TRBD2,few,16,CASRRTSGLADNEQFF,TGTGCCAGCAGACGAACCTCAGGACTAGCCGACAATGAGCAGTTCTTC
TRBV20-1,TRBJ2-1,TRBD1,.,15,CSARVGDRGLDEQFF,TGCAGTGCTAGAGTAGGGGACAGGGGGCTTGATGAGCAGTTCTTC
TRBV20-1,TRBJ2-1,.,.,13,CSAWDGSDNEQFF,TGCAGTGCCTGGGACGGTAGCGACAATGAGCAGTTCTTC
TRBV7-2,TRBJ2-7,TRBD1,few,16,CASSFGPAGTGYEQYF,TGTGCCAGCAGCTTTGGTCCGGCTGGGACAGGCTACGAGCAGTACTTC
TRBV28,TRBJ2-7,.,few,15,CASSFGRVGTYEQYF,TGTGCCAGCAGTTTCGGGCGGGTTGGGACCTACGAGCAGTACTTC
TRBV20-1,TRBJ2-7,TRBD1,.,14,CSAKGAADPNEQYF,TGCAGTGCTAAGGGGGCGGCAGATCCAAACGAGCAGTACTTC
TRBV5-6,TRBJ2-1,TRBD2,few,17,CASSLTSGSNAYNEQFF,TGTGCCAGCAGCTTGACTAGCGGGAGTAACGCCTACAATGAGCAGTTCTTC
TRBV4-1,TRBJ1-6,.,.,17,CASSRGGVQSLLGPPHF,TGCGCCAGCAGTCGCGGAGGCGTGCAGAGTCTACTTGGACCCCCCCACTTT
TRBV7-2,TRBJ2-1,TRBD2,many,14,CASRSSGTYNEQFF,TGTGCCAGTAGGTCTAGCGGCACCTACAATGAGCAGTTCTTC
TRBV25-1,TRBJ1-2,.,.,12,CASLDGPYGYTF,TGTGCCAGCCTGGACGGCCCCTATGGCTACACCTTC
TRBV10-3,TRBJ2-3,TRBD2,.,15,CAISERGGIADTQYF,TGTGCCATCAGTGAGCGGGGGGGAATAGCAGATACGCAGTATTTT
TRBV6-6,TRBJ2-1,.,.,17,CASSRASFRVRGNEQFF,TGTGCCAGCAGCCGCGCCTCATTTAGGGTACGTGGCAATGAGCAGTTCTTC
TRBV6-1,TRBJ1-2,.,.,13,CASSIWYRAGYTF,TGTGCCAGCAGTATATGGTACAGAGCTGGCTACACCTTC
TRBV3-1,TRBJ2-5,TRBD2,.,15,CASSQIRGGHNEQYF,TGTGCCAGCAGCCAAATACGGGGGGGTCACAATGAGCAGTACTTC
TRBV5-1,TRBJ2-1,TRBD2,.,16,CASSLAGGGALNEQFF,TGCGCCAGCAGCTTGGCGGGCGGGGGGGCGCTCAATGAGCAGTTCTTC
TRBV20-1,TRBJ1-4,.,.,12,CSARGLGEKLFF,TGCAGTGCTAGGGGTTTAGGTGAAAAACTGTTTTTT
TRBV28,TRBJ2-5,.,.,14,CASSWGRVAETQYF,TGTGCCAGCAGTTGGGGACGAGTCGCTGAGACCCAGTACTTC
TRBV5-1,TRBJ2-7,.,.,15,CASSYSAGLAYEQYF,TGCGCCAGCAGTTACAGCGCGGGACTTGCCTACGAGCAGTACTTC
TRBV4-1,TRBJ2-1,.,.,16,CASSQGGYRAQNEQFF,TGCGCCAGCAGCCAAGGGGGCTACCGAGCCCAAAATGAGCAGTTCTTC
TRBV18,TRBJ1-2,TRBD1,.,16,CASSPRLQGDNYGYTF,TGTGCCAGCTCACCACGTCTGCAGGGGGATAACTATGGCTACACCTTC
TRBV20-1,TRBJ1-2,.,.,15,CSARWEEAWDYGYTF,TGCAGTGCTAGATGGGAAGAGGCTTGGGACTATGGCTACACCTTC
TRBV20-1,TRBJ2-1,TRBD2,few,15,CSARGGTSGSDEQFF,TGCAGTGCTAGAGGGGGGACTAGCGGGAGCGATGAGCAGTTCTTC